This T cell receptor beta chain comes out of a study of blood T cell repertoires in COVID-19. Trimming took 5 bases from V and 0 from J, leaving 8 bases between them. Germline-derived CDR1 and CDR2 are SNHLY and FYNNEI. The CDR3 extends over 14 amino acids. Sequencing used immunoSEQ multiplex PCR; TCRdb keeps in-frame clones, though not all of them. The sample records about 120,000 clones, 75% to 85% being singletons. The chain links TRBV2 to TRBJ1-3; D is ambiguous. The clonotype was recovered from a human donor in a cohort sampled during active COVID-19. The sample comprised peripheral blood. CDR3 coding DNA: TGTGCCAGCAGTTACAGCCGCTCTGGAAACACCATATATTTT. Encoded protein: CASSYSRSGNTIYF. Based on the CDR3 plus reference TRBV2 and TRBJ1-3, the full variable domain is EPEVTQTPSHQVTQMGQEVILRCVPISNHLYFYWYRQILGQKVEFLVSFYNNEISEKSEIFDDQFSVERPDGSNFTLKIRSTKLEDSAMYFCASSYSRSGNTIYFGEGSWLTVV.